The subject of this entry is one T cell receptor beta chain. What it recognizes is unknown. This CDR3 is built from 14 residues. The V and J ends lost 4 bases and 4 bases respectively, with 13 bases between them. Germline V gene sequence: CDR1 LNHDA, CDR2 SQIVND (reference sequence). This record belongs to a study of CD8 T cells in ankylosing spondylitis. Study-wide results and limits: A motif in TCR beta, a set of eight highly homologous variants, appeared characteristic of ankylosing spondylitis blood.

MiXCR was run by TCRdb on the 5' RACE reads, yielding one entry per CDR3 protein. This sample carries around 130,000 distinct CDR3 sequences, roughly 15% of them seen once, and the ten largest clones take roughly a third. The sequenced sample consisted of blood, either unsorted or a sorted T cell fraction (not recorded which). The TCR comes from a male donor with ankylosing spondylitis. This chain uses TRBV19 with TRBJ1-2; D possibly corresponds to TRBD1 (5 bases). The CDR3 DNA is TGTGCCAGTAGTAAAGAACCGGACATCTATGGCTACACCTTC. This gives the protein CASSKEPDIYGYTF.